Listed here are 5 T cell receptor beta chains from one sample, sequenced in a study of shared clonotypes between healthy human individuals. Clones were read by immunoSEQ multiplex PCR, and TCRdb kept only the in-frame ones, dropping some. This table holds 2 million to 2.5 million clones, around 92% found once. Sequencing input: naive CD4+ T cells from PBMCs. Described subset: CD45RA+ positively selected. The receptor source for this set is a man between 18 and 29 years old in good health. Some clones in this sample may be carry-over from other donors' samples.

The chain employs TRBV2 and TRBJ2-7; tentative D call: TRBD1 (6 bases). CDR1 is SNHLY and CDR2 is FYNNEI in the germline V gene. The V end lost 4 bases, the J end lost 6 bases, and 10 bases lay between the germline ends. The CDR3 runs to 12 residues. CDR3: CASSGVGGEQYF. The CDR3 DNA sequence: TGTGCCAGCAGTGGGGTAGGGGGCGAGCAGTACTTC.

The chain recombines TRBV27 with TRBJ1-1, with D tentatively TRBD1 (5 bases). This CDR3 region has 15 residues. Deletions cut 6 bases from V and 1 base from J, with 15 bases between. The germline V gene encodes CDR1 MNHEY and CDR2 SMNVEV (reference sequence). The CDR3 region has the DNA TGTGCCAGCAGCAATTGGGGGACGGAGAACACTGAAGCTTTCTTT. Amino acids: CASSNWGTENTEAFF.

V and J are TRBV4-1 and TRBJ1-2, with 8 nucleotides matching TRBD1. V shed 0 bases and J 5 bases; nucleotides not matched to a gene: 11. CDR3 length: 17 amino acids. Per the germline V gene, CDR1 is MGHRA and CDR2 is YSYEKL. The CDR3 sequence is CASSQDARGRKNYGYTF. CDR3 coding DNA: TGCGCCAGCAGCCAAGATGCCAGGGGGCGTAAGAATTATGGCTACACCTTC.

This chain links TRBV28 with TRBJ1-4; D remains ambiguous. This CDR3 comprises 15 residues. Germline V CDR1 and CDR2: MDHEN, SYDVKM. The V gene lost 3 bases and the J gene lost 7 bases, with 15 bases spanning the gap. CDR3 in amino acids: CASSLVRLFTEKLFF. The CDR3 DNA is TGTGCCAGCAGTTTGGTCAGGTTGTTTACTGAAAAACTGTTTTTT.

This chain joins TRBV2 and TRBJ2-3; no reliable D call. Trimming left V 2 bases short and J 2 bases short, with 8 bases between. Per germline, CDR1 SNHLY and CDR2 FYNNEI. This CDR3 has 14 amino acids. CDR3 amino acids: CASSETFITDTQYF. The CDR3 DNA reads TGTGCCAGCAGTGAAACTTTCATCACAGATACGCAGTATTTT. The whole variable domain, remainder taken from reference TRBV2 and TRBJ2-3, is EPEVTQTPSHQVTQMGQEVILRCVPISNHLYFYWYRQILGQKVEFLVSFYNNEISEKSEIFDDQFSVERPDGSNFTLKIRSTKLEDSAMYFCASSETFITDTQYFGPGTRLTVL.